This T cell receptor (beta chain) was documented in a study of blood T cell repertoires in COVID-19. As for the study in general: COVID-19 samples from acute and convalescent phases originated in the United States, Italy and Spain. From T cells, B-cell-depleted T cells, or PBMCs came the material, which was cDNA or gDNA.

The authors' processing: Amplification of reference gene primers provided the estimated nucleated cell counts. Clones were sequenced by immunoSEQ multiplex PCR, and TCRdb holds only the in-frame ones, with some missing. V, J and clone size were drawn from that table, and D and trimming were deduced from the DNA. The sample contains 90,000 or so clones, approximately 88% of which appear only once. This CDR3 has 15 amino acids. With 4 bases clipped from V and 8 bases from J, the junction kept 4 bases outside the gene matches. CDR1 is LGHDT, CDR2 YNNKEL, per germline (reference sequence). The TCR comes from a woman aged 70-85 years with acute or convalescent COVID-19. The chain couples TRBV3-1 (or the pseudogene TRBV3-2) to TRBJ2-4; 14 positions match TRBD2. The sequenced sample consisted of peripheral blood. As DNA, the CDR3 is TGTGCCAGCAGCCCGACTAGCGGGAGGGTGTACATTCAGTACTTC. Translated, it gives CASSPTSGRVYIQYF.